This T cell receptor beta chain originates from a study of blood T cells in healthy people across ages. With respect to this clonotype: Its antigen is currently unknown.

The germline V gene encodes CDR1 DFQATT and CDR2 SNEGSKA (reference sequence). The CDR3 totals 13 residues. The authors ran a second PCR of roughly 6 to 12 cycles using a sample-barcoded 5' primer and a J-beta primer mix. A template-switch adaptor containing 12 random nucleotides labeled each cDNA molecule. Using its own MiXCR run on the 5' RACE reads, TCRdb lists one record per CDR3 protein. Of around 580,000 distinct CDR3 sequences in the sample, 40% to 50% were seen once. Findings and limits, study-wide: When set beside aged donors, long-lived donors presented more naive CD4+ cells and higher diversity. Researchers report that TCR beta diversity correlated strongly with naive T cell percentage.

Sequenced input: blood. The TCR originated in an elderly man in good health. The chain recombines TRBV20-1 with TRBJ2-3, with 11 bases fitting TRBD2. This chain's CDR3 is CNAGTSGTDTQYF. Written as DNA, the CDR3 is TGCAACGCCGGGACTAGCGGTACAGATACGCAGTATTTT.